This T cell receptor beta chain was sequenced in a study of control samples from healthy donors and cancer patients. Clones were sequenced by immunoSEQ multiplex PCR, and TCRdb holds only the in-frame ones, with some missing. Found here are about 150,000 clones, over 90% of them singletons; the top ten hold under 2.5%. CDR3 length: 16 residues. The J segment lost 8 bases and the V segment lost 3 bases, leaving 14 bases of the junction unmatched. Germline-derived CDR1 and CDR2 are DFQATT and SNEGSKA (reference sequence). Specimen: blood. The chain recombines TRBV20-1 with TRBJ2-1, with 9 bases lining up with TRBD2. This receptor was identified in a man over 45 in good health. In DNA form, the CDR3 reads TGCAGTGCTAGTGGCGCGGGAGGGCCTCAGCTGTATGAGCAGTTCTTC. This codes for CSASGAGGPQLYEQFF.